This record covers a single T cell receptor beta chain. The antigen remains unidentified. The data were taken from a study of cytomegalovirus exposure and HLA in healthy donors. For the study at large: Per a later analysis, the 550 to 850 first-cohort and approximately 120 validation repertoires shared one platform.

Findings and limits, study-wide: In vitro work confirmed that a few CMV-associated chains recognize CMV antigens. Cytomegalovirus-associated TCR beta chains were listed, numbering 164.

Clones were read by immunoSEQ multiplex PCR, and TCRdb kept only the in-frame ones, dropping some. The table lists more than 95,000 clones, around 85% of them singletons. The junction had 0 bases not matched to a gene; V was cut back by 9 bases and J by 1 base. The CDR3 loop spans 13 amino acids. Germline CDR1 reads ENHRY; CDR2 reads SYGVKD. V usage is TRBV10-3 and J usage is TRBJ1-5; 10 bases line up with TRBD1. This TCR came from a young man in good health and CMV-seropositive. The sequencing sample was made of PBMCs. The chain's CDR3 is CAMGQGSNQPQHF. CDR3 DNA: TGTGCCATGGGACAGGGGAGCAATCAGCCCCAGCATTTT.